The 30 T cell receptor beta chains reported below all come from one sample, sequenced in a study of Graves' ophthalmopathy and Graves' hyperthyroidism. RNA transcripts were the source from which TCR beta CDR3 regions were amplified. Amplification began with first-round RT-PCR using HTBI primers, then second-round multiplex PCR was performed. TCRdb passed the multiplex PCR reads through MiXCR, listing each CDR3 protein once. Among 560,000 or so distinct CDR3 sequences listed, less than 45% were seen once. Sequenced sample: peripheral blood or thyroid tissue (not recorded which). The receptor set was obtained from an adult man with Graves' hyperthyroidism.

Points on this clonotype: Being one base from a much bigger clone, this may be a read error. V and J are TRBV7-2 and TRBJ2-7; 8 bases fit TRBD2. The CDR3 consists of 15 residues. Trimming took 4 bases from V and 6 from J; bases not matched to a gene: 11. The germline V gene has CDR1 SGHTA and CDR2 FQGNSA. In DNA form, the CDR3 reads TGTGCCAGCAGCTCGGGACCAGCGGGAGAGGCCGAGCAGTACTTC. As protein: CASSSGPAGEAEQYF.

This clonotype was found many times. CDR3 sequence (DNA): TGTGCCAGCAGTGGGGGGTTCCTGAACACCGGGGAGCTGTTTTTT. Translating gives CASSGGFLNTGELFF. The chain recombines TRBV2 with TRBJ2-2; either TRBD1 or TRBD2 may fit D (5 bases each). The germline gives CDR1 SNHLY, CDR2 FYNNEI. V was trimmed by 4 bases and J by 1 base, leaving 10 bases between them. The CDR3 consists of 15 residues.

The rearrangement joins TRBV6-5 to TRBJ2-7; D unresolved. Trimming left V 0 bases short and J 0 bases short, with 9 bases between. There are 15 residues in the CDR3. The germline V gene encodes CDR1 MNHEY and CDR2 SVGAGI. DNA of the CDR3: TGTGCCAGCAGTTACTCAGCCAGAGACTCCTACGAGCAGTACTTC. This gives the protein CASSYSARDSYEQYF.

CDR3: CASSHNMDREGTQYF. The DNA for the CDR3 is TGTGCCAGCAGTCACAACATGGACCGGGAAGGGACCCAGTACTTC. The chain couples TRBV7-9 to TRBJ2-5, with D possibly TRBD2 on 5 matching bases. CDR1 is SEHNR and CDR2 is FQNEAQ in the germline V gene (reference sequence). There are 15 residues in the CDR3. Trimming cost V 6 bases and J 7 bases, with 21 bases left between them.

This clonotype occurred many times. The chain employs TRBV7-9 and TRBJ1-6; no definite D call. The CDR3 covers 13 residues. Germline V gene lookup returns CDR1 SEHNR and CDR2 FQNEAQ (reference sequence). V lost 4 bases to trimming and J lost 13 bases, with 14 bases between them. The DNA for the CDR3 is TGTGCCAGCAGCTCGGGCCCAGCCTCGCCCCTCCACTTT. Translation gives CASSSGPASPLHF.

This rearrangement joins TRBV29-1 to TRBJ2-7, with 8 bases that match TRBD1. CDR1 SQVTM and CDR2 ANQGSEA come from the germline V gene. CDR3 length equals 13 residues. V lost 4 bases to trimming and J lost 4 bases; unmatched junction nucleotides: 6. The CDR3 region is CSVVWTGNYEQYF. CDR3 DNA sequence: TGCAGCGTTGTGTGGACAGGGAATTACGAGCAGTACTTC.

The V gene is TRBV7-2, the J gene TRBJ1-1; D unresolved. The CDR3 length is 14 residues. Trimming removed 8 bases from V and 2 bases from J, with 15 bases in between. Germline V gene lookup returns CDR1 SGHTA and CDR2 FQGNSA. CDR3 residues: CASSPQEGNTEAFF. The CDR3 DNA is TGTGCCAGCTCACCTCAGGAGGGAAACACTGAAGCTTTCTTT.

This clonotype showed up just a few times. The gene calls are TRBV20-1 and TRBJ2-7; possibly TRBD1 or TRBD2 for D (5 bases each). In germline, CDR1 is DFQATT, CDR2 SNEGSKA (reference sequence). Trimming removed 3 bases from V and 2 bases from J, with 14 bases in between. The CDR3 covers 14 residues. This CDR3 reads CSASPPGRTYEQYF. The DNA for the CDR3 is TGCAGTGCTAGTCCCCCGGGACGGACCTACGAGCAGTACTTC.

On this clonotype: A read error may account for a junction end that differs from germline. The J gene is TRBJ1-4, the V gene TRBV20-1; possible D gene TRBD1, 6 bases. The CDR3 is 14 residues long. In germline, CDR1 is DFQATT, CDR2 SNEGSKA (reference sequence). The CDR3 protein is CSAPIPGQRSTEAF. CDR3 coding DNA: TGCAGTGCTCCAATCCCGGGACAAAGGTCCACTGAAGCTTTT.

The rearrangement uses TRBV29-1 and TRBJ2-5, with D uncertain. The J call could be wrong; TRBJ2-1 is a better fit for the DNA end. Germline lookup yields CDR1 SQVTM and CDR2 ANQGSEA. This CDR3 is built from 12 residues. The CDR3 region has the DNA TGCAGCGTTGAGAGTGACGGTTGGGAGCAGTTCTTC. Translating it yields CSVESDGWEQFF.

In its sample, this clonotype was seen many times. This sequence joins TRBV2 and TRBJ2-7, with TRBD2 as a possible D gene (5 bases). The CDR3 has 16 residues. V was clipped by 1 base and J by 0 bases, with 13 bases between them. Germline V gene sequence: CDR1 SNHLY, CDR2 FYNNEI. DNA of the CDR3: TGTGCCAGCAGTGAAGGTGCGGGCAGATTCTCCTACGAGCAGTACTTC. Its protein product is CASSEGAGRFSYEQYF.

Turning to this clonotype: A read error may produce the germline difference seen at one junction end. The chain carries TRBV20-1 and TRBJ2-7, with 7 bases matching TRBD1. The CDR3 loop spans 16 amino acids. The V gene's germline CDR1 is DFQATT and CDR2 SNEGSKA (reference sequence). CDR3 protein: CSAQRERTGRSYKQYF. CDR3 DNA sequence: TGCAGTGCTCAAAGAGAGAGGACAGGCAGAAGCTACAAGCAGTACTTC.

Concerning this clonotype itself: With a much larger clone just one base away, this may be a read error. This chain links TRBV6-5 with TRBJ1-1; tentative D call: TRBD1 (5 bases). The CDR3 sequence is 16 residues long. The germline V gene encodes CDR1 MNHEY and CDR2 SVGAGI. CDR3 sequence (DNA): TGTGCCAGCAGTTACGGAATGGGACGGACGAACACTGAAGCTTCCTTT. Amino acid sequence: CASSYGMGRTNTEASF.

On this clonotype itself: An end of the junction differs from the germline gene, which may be a read error. The chain is built from TRBV5-1 and TRBJ1-4; D is undetermined. The length of the CDR3 is 15 residues. Germline loops: CDR1 SGHRS, CDR2 YFSETQ. This CDR3 is CASSQYTTTNEELFF. In DNA form, the CDR3 reads TGCGCCAGCAGCCAATATACAACCACTAATGAAGAACTGTTTTTT.

This clonotype is a singleton in its sample. This may stem from a read error, because a much larger clone lies one nucleotide away. The J gene is TRBJ1-6, the V gene TRBV29-1; D not certain. The V gene lost 5 bases and the J gene lost 4 bases, with 9 bases spanning the gap. The CDR3 runs 13 residues. Germline lookup yields CDR1 SQVTM and CDR2 ANQGSEA. The CDR3 sequence is CSVMTGYNSPLHF. CDR3 DNA sequence: TGCAGCGTTATGACCGGGTATAATTCACCCCTCCACTTT.

The V gene is TRBV25-1, the J gene TRBJ2-1, with a weak D call TRBD2 (6 bases). The CDR3 has 19 residues. Germline loops: CDR1 MGHDK, CDR2 SYGVNS. V lost 4 bases to trimming and J lost 6 bases, with 28 bases between them. The CDR3 sequence: CASSGGVLLWGGRGNEQFF. In DNA form, the CDR3 reads TGTGCCAGCAGTGGTGGGGTCCTACTGTGGGGAGGACGAGGCAATGAGCAGTTCTTC.

Many counts were recorded for this clonotype. The chain combines TRBV19 with TRBJ1-1; TRBD1 might be the D (5 bases). Germline loops: CDR1 LNHDA, CDR2 SQIVND (reference sequence). The germline V and J ends were trimmed by 4 bases and 0 bases, with 9 bases remaining between them. The CDR3 is 14 amino acids. The CDR3 DNA is TGTGCCAGTAGTACAGGGAAAATGAACACTGAAGCTTTCTTT. This encodes CASSTGKMNTEAFF.

For this clonotype: The germline gene is not matched at one end of the junction; a read error may be the cause. The chain joins TRBV7-2 to TRBJ2-2, with 9 positions matching TRBD1. In germline, CDR1 is SGHTA, CDR2 FQGNSA. The CDR3 sequence is 11 residues long. The chain's CDR3 is CASSLEGTGLF. CDR3 nucleotide sequence: TGTGCCAGCAGCTTAGAGGGGACAGGGCTTTTT. The full variable domain, in which reference TRBV7-2 and TRBJ2-2 provide the parts outside the CDR3, is GAGVSQSPSNKVTEKGKDVELRCDPISGHTALYWYRQSLGQGLEFLIYFQGNSAPDKSGLPSDRFSAERTGGSVSTLTIQRTQQEDSAVYLCASSLEGTGLFGEGSRLTVL.

The DNA of the CDR3 is TGTGCCAGCAGCTTAAGGGCTTTTAATTCACCCCTCCACTTT. This codes for CASSLRAFNSPLHF. This chain links TRBV7-2 with TRBJ1-6, with D hard to call. Germline CDR1 is SGHTA and CDR2 is FQGNSA. Trimming shortened V by 2 bases and J by 6 bases, and 8 bases separated the two germline ends. The CDR3 length is 14 residues.

V gene TRBV29-1 combines with J gene TRBJ2-5; the match to TRBD2 covers 12 bases. With the DNA end fitting TRBJ2-1 better, the J assignment may be wrong. This CDR3 is 16 amino acids long. The germline CDR1 and CDR2 sequences are SQVTM and ANQGSEA. CDR3 in DNA: TGCAGCGTTGAAGATAAGTGGACTAGCGGGACTAATGAGCAGTTCTTC. Its translation: CSVEDKWTSGTNEQFF.

The chain uses TRBV14 and TRBJ2-5, with TRBD2 matching 10 bases. Matching the DNA end better, TRBJ2-1 makes the J call doubtful. This CDR3 region has 15 residues. CDR1 is SGHDN and CDR2 is FVKESK in the germline V gene. CDR3 sequence reads: CASSPASGRGREQFF. In DNA, the CDR3 is TGTGCCAGCAGCCCCGCGAGCGGGAGGGGTCGGGAGCAGTTCTTC.

The chain carries TRBV20-1 and TRBJ2-5; 9 positions match TRBD2. The CDR3 has 16 residues. CDR1 and CDR2 from the germline V gene are DFQATT and SNEGSKA (reference sequence). V was pared by 0 bases and J by 3 bases, with 8 bases of the junction left unmatched. CDR3 residues: CSARDLRLAAEETQYF. The CDR3 nucleotides read TGCAGTGCTAGAGATCTGCGACTAGCGGCTGAAGAGACCCAGTACTTC.

This clonotype was found once. Given a much more abundant clone one base away, this may be a read error. V gene TRBV7-2 combines with J gene TRBJ2-5; 7 positions agree with TRBD2. The CDR3 loop spans 15 amino acids. V gave up 4 bases and J gave up 5 bases; unmatched junction bases: 10. Per the germline V gene, CDR1 is SGHTA and CDR2 is FQGNSA. The CDR3 sequence: CASSSVGREWETQYF. The DNA of the CDR3 is TGTGCCAGCAGCTCAGTCGGGCGGGAGTGGGAGACCCAGTACTTC.

The V call is TRBV6-6, the J call TRBJ1-2; a possible D gene is TRBD1 (6 bases). Trimming cost V 4 bases and J 3 bases, with 21 bases left between them. In germline, CDR1 is MNHNY, CDR2 SVGAGI (reference sequence). The CDR3 has 17 amino acids. The CDR3, as DNA: TGTGCCAGCAGTTTATCATTGGGCAGGGGCCAATACTATGGCTACACCTTC. Encoded protein: CASSLSLGRGQYYGYTF.

Many counts were recorded for this clonotype. This chain links TRBV3-1 with TRBJ2-5; D is ambiguous. CDR3 size: 12 residues. V shed 0 bases and J shed 7 bases, with 6 bases lying between them. Germline CDR1 and CDR2: LGHDT and YNNKEL (reference sequence). CDR3 amino acids: CASSQEMGTQYF. DNA of the CDR3: TGTGCCAGCAGCCAAGAGATGGGGACCCAGTACTTC.

For this clonotype: It may be a read error: a sequence one base away is much more abundant. Since no conserved phenylalanine or tryptophan closes the CDR3, a read error is the likely cause. The J gene is TRBJ1-1, the V gene TRBV6-1, with no clear D. This CDR3 is 14 amino acids long. Germline loops: CDR1 MNHNS, CDR2 SASEGT. Trimming left V 3 bases short and J 1 base short, with 9 bases between. This chain's CDR3 is CASSERRENTEAFL. CDR3 nucleotide sequence: TGTGCCAGCAGTGAGAGGAGGGAGAACACTGAAGCTTTCCTT.

This chain joins TRBV2 and TRBJ1-1, with D tentatively TRBD1 (6 bases). Germline lookup yields CDR1 SNHLY and CDR2 FYNNEI. Trimming took off 7 bases at V and 1 base at J, with 10 bases between the two ends. The CDR3 runs 13 residues. CDR3 DNA sequence: TGTGCCAGCATTCCGGGACAGAACACTGAAGCTTTCTTT. Translation: CASIPGQNTEAFF.

This clonotype was recorded at least ten times. CDR3 loop: CASTPGTGNYEQYF. CDR3 nucleotide sequence: TGTGCCAGCACCCCTGGGACAGGAAACTACGAGCAGTACTTC. The V gene is TRBV6-1, the J gene TRBJ2-7; 8 nucleotides match TRBD1. CDR3 length equals 14 residues. V trimming: 7 bases; J trimming: 3 bases; junction bases outside the gene matches: 8. Per germline, CDR1 MNHNS and CDR2 SASEGT.

This clonotype came up once. The V call is TRBV11-2, the J call TRBJ2-6; D is tentatively TRBD1 or TRBD2 (5 bases each). Germline-derived CDR1 and CDR2 are SGHAT and FQNNGV. Trimming left V 6 bases short and J 2 bases short, with 14 bases between. The CDR3 runs to 16 residues. The CDR3 DNA follows: TGTGCCAGCAGTTCAGGGACCAGCCCTGGGGCCAACGTCCTGACTTTC. Its protein is CASSSGTSPGANVLTF. Using reference TRBV11-2 and TRBJ2-6 for the parts outside the CDR3, the full variable domain is EAGVAQSPRYKIIEKRQSVAFWCNPISGHATLYWYQQILGQGPKLLIQFQNNGVVDDSQLPKDRFSAERLKGVDSTLKIQPAKLEDSAVYLCASSSGTSPGANVLTFGAGSRLTVL.

The chain employs TRBV7-2 and TRBJ2-4; the match to TRBD1 covers 10 bases. Germline V lookup: CDR1 SGHTA, CDR2 FQGNSA. V shed 5 bases and J 5 bases; nucleotides not matched to a gene: 9. The CDR3 has 16 amino acids. DNA for the CDR3: TGTGCCAGCAGCGGGCGGACAGGGGGGGATCAAAACATTCAGTACTTC. Translating gives CASSGRTGGDQNIQYF. Full variable domain (remainder filled in from reference TRBV7-2 and TRBJ2-4): GAGVSQSPSNKVTEKGKDVELRCDPISGHTALYWYRQSLGQGLEFLIYFQGNSAPDKSGLPSDRFSAERTGGSVSTLTIQRTQQEDSAVYLCASSGRTGGDQNIQYFGAGTRLSVL.